This T cell receptor beta chain was obtained from a study of blood T cell repertoires in COVID-19. Background on the study: The origin of the acute and convalescent COVID-19 samples was the United States, Italy and Spain. T cells, B-cell-depleted T cells, or PBMCs provided the cDNA or gDNA that served as material.

Authors' analysis steps: How many nucleated cells were present was estimated from reference gene primer amplification. Using immunoSEQ multiplex PCR, the repertoire was profiled, and TCRdb retains in-frame clones only, with some absent. V, J and clone size are taken as reported in that table, and D and trimming were inferred from the DNA itself. Seen here are under 150,000 clones, about nine tenths observed once, and the top ten hold 2% to 2.5%. CDR1 SGHRS and CDR2 YFSETQ come from the germline V gene. This CDR3 region has 16 residues. The V gene end was trimmed by 3 bases and the J gene end by 0 bases; junction bases not matched to a gene: 5.

The chain combines TRBV5-1 with TRBJ2-1; 8 nucleotides agree with TRBD1. The specimen sequenced was peripheral blood. The sequence derives from a man aged 45-60 years with active COVID-19. This CDR3 is CASSSETGDSYNEQFF. CDR3 nucleotide sequence: TGCGCCAGCAGCTCAGAGACAGGGGACTCCTACAATGAGCAGTTCTTC.